The clone carrying this T cell receptor beta chain was detected ten times or more. Its antigen is currently unknown. This entry is derived from a study of regulatory T cells in long-lasting Graves disease. Study at large: Prior antithyroid drug treatment in newly diagnosed Graves' patients lasted under 3 months. Overall study findings and caveats: Persistent Graves' cases showed lower TCR diversity than newly diagnosed cases.

Noted time point: newly diagnosed GD, antithyroid drugs for less than 3 months. PBMC-extracted RNA yielded the TCR library. Patients came through an endocrinology department, and that department was in Xi'an, China. Researchers made TCR beta libraries by using iRepertoire HTBI primers and running Arm-PCR on CDR3 regions. Each CDR3 protein is one row after TCRdb ran MiXCR on the multiplex PCR reads. This sample has some 230,000 distinct CDR3 sequences, with around 20% found just once. The germline V gene has CDR1 SQVTM and CDR2 ANQGSEA. With V trimmed by 3 bases and J by 10 bases, 4 bases remained unmatched. This CDR3 has 11 amino acids.

Specimen: peripheral blood mononuclear cells (PBMCs), collected at new diagnosis, from a patient treated with antithyroid drugs. This TCR derives from a female donor with Graves disease. This rearrangement joins TRBV29-1 to TRBJ2-3, with 7 bases aligning to TRBD2. This CDR3 reads CSVEGRGAQYF. The CDR3 bases are TGCAGCGTTGAGGGGAGGGGTGCGCAGTATTTT.